A single sample is the source of the 10 T cell receptor beta chains below, sequenced in a study of vaccination and CD4 T cells after COVID-19 (dated by TCRdb to between 2021 and 2024). For these TCRs, the target antigens are not known. The library was obtained by PCR. Sequencer: Illumina iSeq 100. DNA from cultured CD4+ T cells underwent TCR sequencing with the Oncomine TCR Beta short-read assay at the Johns Hopkins FTIC core. The public sequencing data were trimmed at Q25 with fastp and processed into clonotypes with MiXCR by TCRdb, which kept only in-frame beta chains. Every CDR3 protein is listed once, alongside the most common genes and DNA of its rows. Recorded for this sample are some 13,000 distinct CDR3 sequences; approximately 69% of them occurred a single time. The ten top clones hold 31% of the sample. The label giving this sample's treatment or condition can be read as: roughly ten-day PBMC culture with coronavirus spike peptide pools or control peptides (ViraFEST assay).

The sample taken for sequencing was CD4+ T cells from blood, cultured in vitro. The source is a human donor who had recovered from COVID-19.

This chain connects TRBV20-1 to TRBJ1-5, with 8 bases that match TRBD1. Germline lookup yields CDR1 DFQATT and CDR2 SNEGSKA (reference sequence). The V gene end was trimmed by 2 bases and the J gene end by 4 bases; junction bases not matched to a gene: 7. This CDR3 has 15 residues. The CDR3 is CSARLRQGTNQPQHF. CDR3 nucleotides: TGCAGTGCTAGATTGCGACAGGGGACTAATCAGCCCCAGCATTTT.

The CDR3 region has the DNA TGTGCCAGCAGTGGCCCGGGCCCCTCAAGCTCTTATAGCAATCAGCCCCAGCATTTT. Translating gives CASSGPGPSSSYSNQPQHF. The V call is TRBV2, the J call TRBJ1-5; no clear D gene. Germline CDR1 SNHLY, CDR2 FYNNEI. V shed 4 bases and J shed 0 bases, with 22 bases lying between them. The CDR3 contains 19 residues.

This clonotype was picked up a small number of times. The chain couples TRBV7-8 to TRBJ2-7; D is perhaps TRBD1 or TRBD2 (5 bases each). The V end lost 0 bases, the J end lost 0 bases, and 18 bases lay between the germline ends. The germline V gene encodes CDR1 SGHVS and CDR2 FQNEAQ. The CDR3 has 18 amino acids. The CDR3 nucleotides read TGTGCCAGCAGCTTAGCGGCTCTAGTAGGGGCGGGCTCCTACGAGCAGTACTTC. Protein sequence: CASSLAALVGAGSYEQYF.

In this sample, this clonotype turned up a few times. The chain joins TRBV20-1 to TRBJ2-6; 10 bases line up with TRBD1. This CDR3 comprises 16 residues. Germline assignment: CDR1 DFQATT and CDR2 SNEGSKA (reference sequence). CDR3 sequence (DNA): TGCAGCATTGGGGACAGGGGCCGCTCTGGGGCCAACGTCCTGACTTTC. As protein: CSIGDRGRSGANVLTF.

V usage is TRBV20-1 and J usage is TRBJ2-7; 11 nucleotides align to TRBD2. The CDR3 length is 15 residues. The germline gives CDR1 DFQATT, CDR2 SNEGSKA (reference sequence). V gave up 1 base and J gave up 6 bases; unmatched junction bases: 8. CDR3 region: CSARVLAGGNGEQYF. The CDR3 DNA reads as TGCAGTGCTAGAGTCCTAGCGGGAGGAAACGGCGAGCAGTACTTC.

The chain links TRBV20-1 to TRBJ2-7; 8 bases match TRBD1. Looked up from germline, CDR1 is DFQATT and CDR2 is SNEGSKA (reference sequence). This CDR3 is built from 12 residues. The ends lost 3 bases at V and 5 bases at J; junction bases unmatched: 3. Here the CDR3 DNA reads TGCAGTGCTAGCAGGGGGCCGGACGAGCAGTACTTC. This translates into CSASRGPDEQYF.

The chain recombines TRBV6-2 or TRBV6-3 with TRBJ2-7; possible D gene TRBD2, 6 bases. The CDR3 is 18 residues long. Germline CDR1 reads MNHEY; CDR2 reads SVGEGT. Trimming pared 5 bases from V and 7 bases from J, leaving 30 bases between. The CDR3 region has the DNA TGTGCCAGCAGTAAGATGAAAGTCTCCGGGCCGTCGGCGGGAGAGCAGTACTTC. Its translation is CASSKMKVSGPSAGEQYF.

The chain is built from TRBV6-5 and TRBJ1-6, with 7 bases aligning to TRBD1. The V gene's germline CDR1 is MNHEY and CDR2 SVGAGI. With V trimmed by 0 bases and J by 10 bases, 6 bases remained unmatched. This CDR3 is 15 amino acids long. The chain's CDR3 is CASSYSDRVGSPLHF. In DNA form, the CDR3 reads TGTGCCAGCAGTTACTCAGACAGGGTCGGGTCACCCCTCCACTTT.

The rearrangement joins TRBV19 to TRBJ1-5, with unresolved D. The CDR3 sequence is 14 residues long. Germline V gives CDR1 LNHDA, CDR2 SQIVND (reference sequence). The ends were cut back, 3 bases at V and 12 bases at J, with 18 bases in the middle. This CDR3 reads CASSILGRLDDQHF. The CDR3 nucleotides are TGTGCCAGTAGTATCCTCGGGCGACTTGACGACCAGCATTTT.

This clonotype came up once. The chain uses TRBV12-3 or TRBV12-4 and TRBJ2-5, with TRBD2 matching 10 bases. The J segment lost 5 bases and the V segment lost 5 bases, leaving 8 bases of the junction unmatched. This CDR3 has 15 residues. CDR3 coding DNA: TGTGCCAGCAGTCGAGCGGGAGGGCGGTGGGAGACCCAGTACTTC. Translation gives CASSRAGGRWETQYF.